Given below is one T cell receptor (beta chain) in context. Its cognate antigen is unknown. The CDR3 consists of 15 residues. Germline loops: CDR1 SGHRS, CDR2 YFSETQ. Trimming took off 1 base at V and 0 bases at J, with 9 bases between the two ends. Time point meaning: blood 2 weeks post-SBRT. Treatment given: 15 Gy SBRT to primary tumor, nephrectomy 4 weeks later. Blood was sampled at baseline, 2 weeks and 4 weeks after SBRT. This renal cell carcinoma was of the clear cell type. The sample originates from a study of radiation and T cells in renal cell carcinoma. Study overall: Nephrectomy followed 15 Gy stereotactic body radiation by 4 weeks.

The study's findings and limits: From baseline, blood top tumor clonotypes peaked at 2 weeks post-radiation.

The data were produced by immunoSEQ multiplex PCR, yet TCRdb's version contains in-frame clones alone and is incomplete. The repertoire has about 130,000 clones, 88% of them found once; the top ten carry 5.8%. The clonotype originates from a woman in her 70s with renal cell carcinoma. Sequenced here: blood, sampled from a patient whose treatment included radiotherapy and nephrectomy. The chain links TRBV5-1 to TRBJ2-3, with D unresolved. CDR3 in amino acids: CASSLYTTSTDTQYF. CDR3 bases: TGCGCCAGCAGCTTGTATACCACTAGCACAGATACGCAGTATTTT.